The 25 T cell receptor beta chains below were found in one sample sequenced in a study of blood T cell repertoires in COVID-19. Sequencing was performed with immunoSEQ multiplex PCR; in TCRdb, only in-frame clones are kept and a portion is missing. In the table there are some 200,000 clones, around nine tenths of which are singletons. The specimen sequenced was peripheral blood. Receptors originate from a man aged 65-85 years with acute or convalescent COVID-19.

The genes are TRBV25-1 and TRBJ1-2, with a weak D call TRBD1 (6 bases). The V end was cut by 8 bases, the J end by 7 bases, with 14 bases between. The germline V gene encodes CDR1 MGHDK and CDR2 SYGVNS. The CDR3 is 12 amino acids. CDR3 sequence: CASSIQGSGYTF. The CDR3 coding sequence is TGTGCCAGCTCAATACAGGGAAGTGGCTACACCTTC.

Only a few counts were recorded for this clone. This CDR3 is missing its conserved last phenylalanine or tryptophan, likely due to a read error. Because the CDR3's place on the DNA is in doubt, the DNA is left out and the CDR3 is given as listed by TCRdb. CDR3 in amino acids: CASSEARLAGETSS. The chain combines TRBV6-1 with TRBJ2-7; TRBD2 reflects the table's D call only, with no check against the DNA. Germline V gives CDR1 MNHNS, CDR2 SASEGT. 14 amino acids form the CDR3, both terminal residues included.

The chain combines TRBV11-3 with TRBJ2-1; 8 bases agree with TRBD1. Germline loops: CDR1 SGHNT, CDR2 YENEEA. This CDR3 is 17 amino acids long. Trimming took 0 bases from V and 0 from J; bases not matched to a gene: 4. CDR3 sequence reads: CASSLDSGTGSYNEQFF. The CDR3 DNA reads TGTGCCAGCAGCTTAGATTCCGGGACAGGCTCCTACAATGAGCAGTTCTTC.

CDR3 residues: CASSEAGLAGSTDTQYF. The CDR3 DNA follows: TGTGCCAGCAGTGAAGCGGGGCTAGCGGGGAGCACAGATACGCAGTATTTT. The V call is TRBV2, the J call TRBJ2-3; 9 bases match TRBD2. Germline-derived CDR1 and CDR2 are SNHLY and FYNNEI. Trimming cost V 0 bases and J 0 bases; bases outside gene matches: 4. The CDR3 loop spans 17 amino acids.

The V call is TRBV7-8, the J call TRBJ1-6; no clear D gene. Per germline, CDR1 SGHVS and CDR2 FQNEAQ. V lost 1 base, J lost 10 bases, and 5 bases lay in between. There are 12 residues in the CDR3. Here the CDR3 reads CASSLGASPLHF. As DNA, the CDR3 is TGTGCCAGCAGCTTAGGGGCCTCACCCCTCCACTTT.

V is TRBV7-2 and J is TRBJ2-3; D unclear. This CDR3 has 13 residues. Germline V gives CDR1 SGHTA, CDR2 FQGNSA. The germline V and J ends were trimmed by 4 bases and 1 base, with 6 bases remaining between them. The CDR3 bases are TGTGCCAGCAGCTCTTTTCGCACAGATACGCAGTATTTT. Translating it yields CASSSFRTDTQYF.

The V and J genes are TRBV29-1 and TRBJ1-2, with D hard to call. The V and J ends lost 0 bases and 10 bases respectively, with 12 bases between them. CDR1 is SQVTM, CDR2 ANQGSEA, per germline. The CDR3 is 12 residues long. The CDR3 DNA reads TGCAGCGTTGAAGATAACCGGTCCTTCTACACCTTC. Amino acid sequence: CSVEDNRSFYTF.

This clone was seen once. The J gene is TRBJ1-1, the V gene TRBV2; D is perhaps TRBD1 (5 bases). Germline CDR1 SNHLY, CDR2 FYNNEI. The CDR3 consists of 13 residues. V gave up 7 bases and J gave up 7 bases, with 16 bases separating them. CDR3 DNA sequence: TGTGCCAGCACAGGGATTCTGAGGAATGAAGCTTTCTTT. It is translated as CASTGILRNEAFF. Based on the CDR3 plus reference TRBV2 and TRBJ1-1, the full variable domain is EPEVTQTPSHQVTQMGQEVILRCVPISNHLYFYWYRQILGQKVEFLVSFYNNEISEKSEIFDDQFSVERPDGSNFTLKIRSTKLEDSAMYFCASTGILRNEAFFGQGTRLTVV.

V gene TRBV7-3 combines with J gene TRBJ2-1; 7 nucleotides align to TRBD1. V dropped 1 base and J dropped 0; count of bases not matched to a gene: 6. Germline V lookup: CDR1 SGHTA, CDR2 FQGTGA. This CDR3 spans 17 amino acids. This CDR3 is CASSLKGGSLSYNEQFF. DNA for the CDR3: TGTGCCAGCAGCTTAAAAGGGGGCAGCCTCTCCTACAATGAGCAGTTCTTC.

The rearrangement joins TRBV27 to TRBJ2-5, with TRBD1 matching over 9 bases. The CDR3 totals 13 residues. Germline V gene lookup returns CDR1 MNHEY and CDR2 SMNVEV (reference sequence). The J segment lost 4 bases and the V segment lost 6 bases, leaving 3 bases of the junction unmatched. CDR3 loop: CASRATGGETQYF. CDR3 sequence (DNA): TGTGCCAGCAGGGCGACAGGGGGAGAGACCCAGTACTTC.

The V call is TRBV4-3, the J call TRBJ2-7; tentatively, D is TRBD1 (6 bases). Trimming stripped 1 base from V and 3 bases from J, with 13 bases between. CDR1 is LGHNA and CDR2 is YSLEER in the germline V gene. This CDR3 has 15 residues. Here the CDR3 DNA reads TGCGCCAGCAGCCAAGGGGGGCAGGGAAACTACGAGCAGTACTTC. Residues: CASSQGGQGNYEQYF.

V usage is TRBV9 and J usage is TRBJ2-1, with D possibly matching TRBD1 (6 bases). The CDR3 runs 15 residues. Germline CDR1 SGDLS, CDR2 YYNGEE. V was cut by 4 bases and J by 0 bases, with 11 bases left in between. The CDR3 region is CASSLTGSSYNEQFF. The CDR3 DNA reads as TGTGCCAGCAGCCTGACAGGAAGCTCCTACAATGAGCAGTTCTTC.

The chain combines TRBV27 with TRBJ2-1; tentatively, D is TRBD2 (7 bases). The germline gives CDR1 MNHEY, CDR2 SMNVEV (reference sequence). Trimming took 2 bases from V and 8 from J, leaving 10 bases between them. The CDR3 has 13 amino acids. The CDR3 region is CASSLREGDEQFF. CDR3 DNA: TGTGCCAGCAGTTTAAGGGAGGGGGATGAGCAGTTCTTC.

The chain has TRBV10-3 and TRBJ2-7, with D perhaps TRBD2 (6 bases). This CDR3 has 13 residues. The V end was cut by 4 bases, the J end by 2 bases, with 9 bases between. Germline values: CDR1 ENHRY, CDR2 SYGVKD. CDR3 sequence: CAISGGVPYEQYF. The CDR3 region has the DNA TGTGCCATCAGTGGGGGGGTTCCCTACGAGCAGTACTTC.

CDR3 sequence (DNA): TGTGCCAGCAGCCAGCTACTGACAGGCCTTAACTATGGCTACACCTTC. Translated: CASSQLLTGLNYGYTF. The gene calls are TRBV4-2 and TRBJ1-2; possible D gene TRBD1, 6 bases. Germline V gene sequence: CDR1 LGHNA, CDR2 YNFKEQ. CDR3 length: 16 residues. The germline V and J ends were trimmed by 3 bases and 1 base, with 15 bases remaining between them.

The V call is TRBV12-3 or TRBV12-4, the J call TRBJ2-7; maybe TRBD2 (6 bases). The CDR3 sequence is 12 residues long. Trimming shortened V by 3 bases and J by 7 bases, and 10 bases separated the two germline ends. The CDR3 protein is CASSLRGGEQYF. The CDR3 nucleotides read TGTGCCAGCAGTTTGAGGGGAGGAGAGCAGTACTTC.

V gene TRBV2 combines with J gene TRBJ2-7; 7 positions match TRBD1. This CDR3 has 14 amino acids. The V segment lost 4 bases and the J segment 2 bases; nucleotides outside the gene matches: 5. In germline, CDR1 is SNHLY, CDR2 FYNNEI. The CDR3 region has the DNA TGTGCCAGCAGTGGGATCCAGGGGGCCTACGAGCAGTACTTC. Its protein is CASSGIQGAYEQYF.

CDR3 bases: TGTGCCAGCTCACCACCGCGGTACCCCACCTACGAGCAGTACTTC. Residues: CASSPPRYPTYEQYF. This chain connects TRBV18 to TRBJ2-7; D gene ambiguous. Trimming left V 0 bases short and J 2 bases short, with 11 bases between. The germline V gene encodes CDR1 KGHSH and CDR2 LQKENI. CDR3 length equals 15 residues. Full variable domain (outside the CDR3, taken from reference TRBV18 and TRBJ2-7): NAGVMQNPRHLVRRRGQEARLRCSPMKGHSHVYWYRQLPEEGLKFMVYLQKENIIDESGMPKERFSAEFPKEGPSILRIQQVVRGDSAAYFCASSPPRYPTYEQYFGPGTRLTVT.

The V and J genes are TRBV18 and TRBJ2-1, with D perhaps matching TRBD2 (5 bases). Trimming stripped 0 bases from V and 8 bases from J, with 11 bases between. From germline, CDR1 is KGHSH and CDR2 LQKENI. This CDR3 region has 14 residues. CDR3 nucleotides: TGTGCCAGCTCACCACCGAGGGAGCTGGATGAGCAGTTCTTC. It encodes CASSPPRELDEQFF.

The chain uses TRBV12-5 and TRBJ2-5; 9 nucleotides line up with TRBD1. J was trimmed by 4 bases and V by 8 bases; bases with no gene match: 5. The CDR3 covers 13 residues. Per germline, CDR1 LGHNT and CDR2 FRNRAP. In DNA form, the CDR3 reads TGTGCTAGTCAGGTACAGGGGGCAGAGACCCAGTACTTC. It is translated as CASQVQGAETQYF. Filled out from reference TRBV12-5 and TRBJ2-5, the complete variable domain reads DARVTQTPRHKVTEMGQEVTMRCQPILGHNTVFWYRQTMMQGLELLAYFRNRAPLDDSGMPKDRFSAEMPDATLATLKIQPSEPRDSAVYFCASQVQGAETQYFGPGTRLLVL.

The chain has TRBV6-1 and TRBJ1-2; 7 bases agree with TRBD1. J was trimmed by 5 bases and V by 1 base; bases with no gene match: 1. The CDR3 extends over 13 amino acids. Germline V lookup: CDR1 MNHNS, CDR2 SASEGT. This chain's CDR3 is CASSEGQGYGYTF. CDR3 in DNA: TGTGCCAGCAGTGAAGGACAGGGTTATGGCTACACCTTC.

V usage is TRBV28 and J usage is TRBJ1-4, with D tentatively TRBD1 (5 bases). V was clipped by 6 bases and J by 5 bases, with 13 bases between them. The germline CDR1 and CDR2 sequences are MDHEN and SYDVKM. The CDR3 length is 14 residues. This CDR3 reads CASSWGRGNEKLFF. The CDR3 region has the DNA TGTGCCAGCAGCTGGGGACGGGGGAATGAAAAACTGTTTTTT.

This chain uses TRBV5-1 with TRBJ1-2; TRBD1 aligns across 9 bases. The CDR3 has 15 residues. Germline assignment: CDR1 SGHRS and CDR2 YFSETQ. With 0 bases clipped from V and 4 bases from J, the junction kept 4 bases outside the gene matches. The CDR3 DNA sequence: TGCGCCAGCAGCTTGGGGGACAGGGAAGGCTATGGCTACACCTTC. Residues: CASSLGDREGYGYTF.

The chain carries TRBV19 and TRBJ1-2, with D possibly being TRBD1 (6 bases). The germline V gene encodes CDR1 LNHDA and CDR2 SQIVND (reference sequence). CDR3 length equals 16 residues. V was clipped by 9 bases and J by 4 bases, with 24 bases between them. CDR3 loop: CASTKVEGGSTYGYTF. The CDR3 nucleotides are TGTGCCAGCACTAAGGTGGAAGGGGGATCTACCTATGGCTACACCTTC.

The gene calls are TRBV2 and TRBJ1-2; 9 bases are a match to TRBD1. This CDR3 comprises 14 residues. The V segment lost 3 bases and the J segment 8 bases; nucleotides outside the gene matches: 7. Germline V lookup: CDR1 SNHLY, CDR2 FYNNEI. The CDR3 region has the DNA TGTGCCAGCAGTGACGAACAGGGGGCAGGAGGCTACACCTTC. Translated: CASSDEQGAGGYTF.